Listed here are 21 T cell receptor beta chains from one sample, sequenced in a study of CD8 T cells in ankylosing spondylitis. Study-level points and caveats: Seemingly characteristic of ankylosing spondylitis blood was a TCR beta motif consisting of about 8 highly homologous variants.

One entry per CDR3 protein results from TCRdb running MiXCR on the 5' RACE reads. Of roughly 700,000 distinct CDR3 sequences in the sample, roughly 19% were seen once. The antigens of these receptors remain unknown. The sequenced sample was blood, either unsorted or a sorted T cell fraction (not recorded which). The receptors here all came from a male donor with ankylosing spondylitis.

This clonotype was picked up a small number of times. The rearrangement joins TRBV12-3 or TRBV12-4 to TRBJ2-1; tentatively, D is TRBD2 (5 bases). This CDR3 is 18 amino acids long. Deletions cut 1 base from V and 7 bases from J, with 23 bases between. The CDR3 loop reads CASSLGPARAVTGNEQFF. CDR3 DNA sequence: TGTGCCAGCAGTTTAGGGCCAGCTCGGGCCGTCACGGGGAATGAGCAGTTCTTC.

This clonotype was seen a few times. The chain joins TRBV15 to TRBJ2-1; TRBD1 matches at 9 bases. J gave up 2 bases and V 2 bases, and 7 bases lay outside the gene matches. The CDR3 is made up of 17 amino acids. Germline lookup yields CDR1 LNHNV and CDR2 YYDKDF (reference sequence). For the CDR3, the DNA is TGTGCCACCAGCAGATTACCGGGACAGGGCACCTACAATGAGCAGTTCTTC. Translation: CATSRLPGQGTYNEQFF.

V is TRBV10-3 and J is TRBJ1-2, with D unresolved. This CDR3 has 14 amino acids. CDR1 and CDR2 from the germline V gene are ENHRY and SYGVKD. V was trimmed by 0 bases and J by 6 bases, leaving 11 bases between them. CDR3 sequence reads: CAISESNMQNGYTF. The CDR3 DNA reads as TGTGCCATCAGTGAGTCGAACATGCAGAATGGCTACACCTTC.

This rearrangement joins TRBV29-1 to TRBJ2-3; tentatively, D is TRBD2 (6 bases). This CDR3 is 14 amino acids long. V lost 4 bases and J 2 bases, leaving 13 bases between the germline ends. From germline, CDR1 is SQVTM and CDR2 ANQGSEA. CDR3 sequence: CSVVGGVLTDTQYF. Here the CDR3 DNA reads TGCAGCGTTGTCGGGGGAGTCCTCACAGATACGCAGTATTTT.

This clonotype has more than one count but fewer than ten. The genes are TRBV20-1 and TRBJ2-1; tentatively, D is TRBD2 (5 bases). The ends were cut back, 4 bases at V and 0 bases at J, with 10 bases in the middle. The CDR3 length is 14 residues. CDR1 and CDR2 (germline): DFQATT, SNEGSKA (reference sequence). Here the CDR3 reads CSAITGISYNEQFF. The CDR3, as DNA: TGCAGTGCTATCACCGGGATCTCCTACAATGAGCAGTTCTTC.

The chain joins TRBV3-1 to TRBJ2-1; D not certain. Germline V gene sequence: CDR1 LGHDT, CDR2 YNNKEL (reference sequence). V lost 4 bases and J 12 bases, leaving 16 bases between the germline ends. The length of the CDR3 is 13 residues. The CDR3 reads CASSLPGFPRQFF. The CDR3 coding sequence is TGTGCCAGCAGCCTCCCTGGCTTCCCGCGGCAGTTCTTC.

CDR3 in DNA: TGCGCCAGCAGCCGAGAAGTCGCCGGCAAAAGGGACACTGAAGCTTTCTTT. Translating gives CASSREVAGKRDTEAFF. The chain combines TRBV4-1 with TRBJ1-1, with no clear D. V lost 4 bases to trimming and J lost 3 bases, with 21 bases between them. The CDR3 spans 17 residues. The V gene's germline CDR1 is MGHRA and CDR2 YSYEKL.

This sequence joins TRBV7-9 and TRBJ2-7, with 8 bases identical to TRBD2. This CDR3 spans 16 amino acids. The J segment lost 2 bases and the V segment lost 1 base, leaving 7 bases of the junction unmatched. CDR1 is SEHNR, CDR2 FQNEAQ, per germline (reference sequence). CDR3 region: CASSLVKTGGPYEQYF. As DNA, the CDR3 is TGTGCCAGCAGCTTAGTAAAGACGGGAGGGCCCTACGAGCAGTACTTC.

Ten or more counts support this clonotype. This CDR3 reads CASSQTGSETQYF. CDR3 sequence (DNA): TGTGCCAGCAGCCAAACAGGGTCCGAGACCCAGTACTTC. The J gene is TRBJ2-5, the V gene TRBV5-6; TRBD1 might be the D (6 bases). CDR1 and CDR2 from the germline V gene are SGHDT and YYEEEE. This CDR3 has 13 residues. Trimming took 4 bases from V and 5 from J, leaving 12 bases between them.

The rearrangement links TRBV20-1 to TRBJ1-2; D gene uncertain. The CDR3 length is 13 residues. CDR1 is DFQATT, CDR2 SNEGSKA, per germline (reference sequence). Trimming removed 3 bases from V and 4 bases from J, with 12 bases in between. Written as DNA, the CDR3 is TGCAGTGCTAGTGAGGGATTGAGCTATGGCTACACCTTC. Translated, it gives CSASEGLSYGYTF.

This clonotype came up a few times. As DNA, the CDR3 is TGTGCCAGCTCACCTAACGGGAACACTGAAGCTTTCTTT. Its protein product is CASSPNGNTEAFF. V is TRBV18 and J is TRBJ1-1; no firm D call. Trimming pared 3 bases from V and 1 base from J, leaving 6 bases between. Germline loops: CDR1 KGHSH, CDR2 LQKENI. The CDR3 spans 13 residues. The full variable domain, rest sourced from reference TRBV18 and TRBJ1-1, is NAGVMQNPRHLVRRRGQEARLRCSPMKGHSHVYWYRQLPEEGLKFMVYLQKENIIDESGMPKERFSAEFPKEGPSILRIQQVVRGDSAAYFCASSPNGNTEAFFGQGTRLTVV.

The V gene is TRBV25-1, the J gene TRBJ2-1; 10 bases match TRBD1. With V trimmed by 0 bases and J by 8 bases, 7 bases remained unmatched. The germline CDR1 and CDR2 sequences are MGHDK and SYGVNS. This CDR3 has 16 amino acids. As DNA, the CDR3 is TGTGCCAGCAGTGAATATCGCGGGACAGGGGTGGATGAGCAGTTCTTC. This encodes CASSEYRGTGVDEQFF.

This clonotype has only a few counts. The chain links TRBV12-3 or TRBV12-4 to TRBJ2-1; D unclear. V was shortened by 6 bases and J by 5 bases, with 11 bases between the two germline ends. The CDR3 totals 13 residues. The CDR3 loop reads CASRPSTDNEQFF. The DNA of the CDR3 is TGTGCCAGCAGACCATCGACGGACAATGAGCAGTTCTTC.

This clonotype appeared many times. This rearrangement joins TRBV7-9 to TRBJ1-4, with TRBD1 as a possible D gene (5 bases). The CDR3 is 16 amino acids. Trimming took off 1 base at V and 2 bases at J, with 11 bases between the two ends. In germline, CDR1 is SEHNR, CDR2 FQNEAQ (reference sequence). The CDR3 is CASSLDGAATNEKLFF. CDR3 bases: TGTGCCAGCAGCTTAGACGGGGCCGCTACTAATGAAAAACTGTTTTTT.

The gene calls are TRBV9 and TRBJ2-3; the match to TRBD2 covers 10 bases. This CDR3 spans 18 amino acids. V lost 4 bases, J lost 3 bases, and 14 bases stayed unmatched. Germline V gives CDR1 SGDLS, CDR2 YYNGEE. CDR3 residues: CASSPGYLSGRWTDTQYF. CDR3 sequence (DNA): TGTGCCAGCAGCCCCGGCTACCTTAGCGGGAGGTGGACAGATACGCAGTATTTT.

The table lists this clonotype with a count of one. The genes are TRBV4-1 and TRBJ2-7; D may correspond to TRBD1 or TRBD2 (5 bases each). The CDR3 sequence is 16 residues long. Germline-derived CDR1 and CDR2 are MGHRA and YSYEKL. The V end was cut by 1 base, the J end by 7 bases, with 20 bases between. The CDR3 DNA is TGCGCCAGCAGCCAAGGGGACGGCATAGGCCCGGAGGAGCAGTACTTC. Its translation: CASSQGDGIGPEEQYF.

The chain is built from TRBV14 and TRBJ1-4, with a possible D match to TRBD1 (5 bases). Per germline, CDR1 SGHDN and CDR2 FVKESK. The CDR3 runs to 14 residues. V was pared by 4 bases and J by 7 bases, with 13 bases between. The CDR3 coding sequence is TGTGCCAGCAGCCGCGGGGCCTTATTTGAAAAACTGTTTTTT. Translating gives CASSRGALFEKLFF.

This clonotype has only a few counts. V gene TRBV14 combines with J gene TRBJ2-1; no reliable D call. This CDR3 comprises 13 residues. Per the germline V gene, CDR1 is SGHDN and CDR2 is FVKESK. V was trimmed by 7 bases and J by 3 bases, leaving 10 bases between them. In nucleotides, the CDR3 is TGTGCCAGCAAAGGAGAGAACTACAATGAGCAGTTCTTC. Translation: CASKGENYNEQFF.

DNA for the CDR3: TGCAGCGTTGAAGGGAAACAGGTGAACACTGAAGCTTTCTTT. Its translation is CSVEGKQVNTEAFF. The chain recombines TRBV29-1 with TRBJ1-1; D might be TRBD1 (5 bases). This CDR3 is built from 14 residues. The germline CDR1 and CDR2 sequences are SQVTM and ANQGSEA. V dropped 1 base and J dropped 0 bases, with 9 bases sitting between them.

The chain uses TRBV27 and TRBJ1-6; D gene unclear. The CDR3 is made up of 13 amino acids. Germline V gene lookup returns CDR1 MNHEY and CDR2 SMNVEV (reference sequence). V was cut by 3 bases and J by 10 bases, with 10 bases left in between. The CDR3 DNA follows: TGTGCCAGCAGTTTGGAAGGATACTCACCCCTCCACTTT. It encodes CASSLEGYSPLHF.

The sample holds a few counts of this clonotype. The rearrangement links TRBV10-3 to TRBJ2-1; 8 bases align to TRBD2. Looked up from germline, CDR1 is ENHRY and CDR2 is SYGVKD. The J segment lost 4 bases and the V segment lost 2 bases, leaving 4 bases of the junction unmatched. The CDR3 totals 15 residues. The CDR3 is CAISEPGLAYNEQFF. The CDR3 coding sequence is TGTGCCATCAGTGAGCCTGGACTAGCATACAATGAGCAGTTCTTC.